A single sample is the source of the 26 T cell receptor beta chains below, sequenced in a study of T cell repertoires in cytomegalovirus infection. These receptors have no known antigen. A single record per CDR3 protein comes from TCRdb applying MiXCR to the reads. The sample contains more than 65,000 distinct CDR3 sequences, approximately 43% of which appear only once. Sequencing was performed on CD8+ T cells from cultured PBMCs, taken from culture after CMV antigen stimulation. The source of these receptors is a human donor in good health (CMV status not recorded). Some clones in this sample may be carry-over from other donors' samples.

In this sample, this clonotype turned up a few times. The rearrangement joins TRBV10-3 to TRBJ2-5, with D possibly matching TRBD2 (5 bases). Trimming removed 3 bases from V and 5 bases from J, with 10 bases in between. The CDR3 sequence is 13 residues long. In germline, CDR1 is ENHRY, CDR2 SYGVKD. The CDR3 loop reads CAISESGSETQYF. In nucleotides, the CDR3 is TGTGCCATCAGTGAAAGCGGTTCTGAGACCCAGTACTTC.

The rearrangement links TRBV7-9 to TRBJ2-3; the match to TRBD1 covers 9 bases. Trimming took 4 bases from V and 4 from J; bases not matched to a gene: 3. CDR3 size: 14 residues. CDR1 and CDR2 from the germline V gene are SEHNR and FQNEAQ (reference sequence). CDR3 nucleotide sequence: TGTGCCAGCAGCTCGAGGGACAGGGCAGATACGCAGTATTTT. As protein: CASSSRDRADTQYF. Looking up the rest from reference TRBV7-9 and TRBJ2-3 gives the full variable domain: DTGVSQNPRHKITKRGQNVTFRCDPISEHNRLYWYRQTLGQGPEFLTYFQNEAQLEKSRLLSDRFSAERPKGSFSTLEIQRTEQGDSAMYLCASSSRDRADTQYFGPGTRLTVL.

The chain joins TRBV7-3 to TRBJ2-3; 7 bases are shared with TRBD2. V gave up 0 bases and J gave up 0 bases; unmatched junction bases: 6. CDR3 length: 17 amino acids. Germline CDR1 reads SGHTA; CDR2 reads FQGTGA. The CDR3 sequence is CASSLTPWGGSTDTQYF. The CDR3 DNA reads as TGTGCCAGCAGCTTAACGCCCTGGGGGGGTAGCACAGATACGCAGTATTTT.

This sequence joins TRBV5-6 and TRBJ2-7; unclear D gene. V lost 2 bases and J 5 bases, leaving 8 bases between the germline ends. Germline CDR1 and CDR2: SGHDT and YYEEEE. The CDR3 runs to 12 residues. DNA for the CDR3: TGTGCCAGCAGCTTTATGGGAAACGAGCAGTACTTC. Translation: CASSFMGNEQYF.

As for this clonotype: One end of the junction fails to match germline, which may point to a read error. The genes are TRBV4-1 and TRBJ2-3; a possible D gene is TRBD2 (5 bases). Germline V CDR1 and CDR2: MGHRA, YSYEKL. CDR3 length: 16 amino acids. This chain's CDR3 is CASSQVVGDESDTQYF. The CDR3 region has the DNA TGTGCCAGCAGCCAAGTGGTGGGAGATGAATCAGATACGCAGTATTTT.

Written as DNA, the CDR3 is TGTGCCAGCAGCGAAGGACAGGGGATGGGAGAGACCCAGTACTTC. Protein product: CASSEGQGMGETQYF. The chain recombines TRBV7-3 with TRBJ2-5, with 9 bases aligning to TRBD1. CDR1 and CDR2 (germline): SGHTA, FQGTGA. CDR3 length equals 15 residues. V shed 5 bases and J 4 bases; nucleotides not matched to a gene: 8. The full variable domain, with the rest looked up from reference TRBV7-3 and TRBJ2-5, is GAGVSQTPSNKVTEKGKYVELRCDPISGHTALYWYRQSLGQGPEFLIYFQGTGAADDSGLPNDRFFAVRPEGSVSTLKIQRTERGDSAVYLCASSEGQGMGETQYFGPGTRLLVL.

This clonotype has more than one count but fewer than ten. The CDR3 is CASSRDFQETQYF. CDR3 coding DNA: TGCGCCAGCAGCAGGGACTTCCAAGAGACCCAGTACTTC. The rearrangement uses TRBV5-1 and TRBJ2-5; perhaps TRBD2 as D (6 bases). CDR1 SGHRS and CDR2 YFSETQ come from the germline V gene. The CDR3 length is 13 residues. V dropped 4 bases and J dropped 1 base, with 8 bases sitting between them. The variable domain in full, with the rest retrieved from reference TRBV5-1 and TRBJ2-5, is KAGVTQTPRYLIKTRGQQVTLSCSPISGHRSVSWYQQTPGQGLQFLFEYFSETQRNKGNFPGRFSGRQFSNSRSEMNVSTLELGDSALYLCASSRDFQETQYFGPGTRLLVL.

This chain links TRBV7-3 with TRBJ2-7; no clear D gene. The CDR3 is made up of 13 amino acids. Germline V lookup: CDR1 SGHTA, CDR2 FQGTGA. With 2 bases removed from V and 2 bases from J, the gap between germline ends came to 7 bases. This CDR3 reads CASSLYQAYEQYF. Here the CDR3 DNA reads TGTGCCAGCAGCTTATACCAGGCCTACGAGCAGTACTTC.

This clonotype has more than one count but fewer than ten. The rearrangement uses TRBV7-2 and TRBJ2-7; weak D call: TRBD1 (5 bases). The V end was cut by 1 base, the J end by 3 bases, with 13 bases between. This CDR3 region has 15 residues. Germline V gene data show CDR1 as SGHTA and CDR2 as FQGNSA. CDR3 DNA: TGTGCCAGCAGCTTAGTCCAGGGCGCTAACTACGAGCAGTACTTC. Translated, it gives CASSLVQGANYEQYF.

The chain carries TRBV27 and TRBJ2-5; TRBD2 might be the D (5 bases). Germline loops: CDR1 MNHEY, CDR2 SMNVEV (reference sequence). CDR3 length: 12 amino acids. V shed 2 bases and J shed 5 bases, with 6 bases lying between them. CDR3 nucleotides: TGTGCCAGCAGTTTAAGCGGCGAGACCCAGTACTTC. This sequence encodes CASSLSGETQYF.

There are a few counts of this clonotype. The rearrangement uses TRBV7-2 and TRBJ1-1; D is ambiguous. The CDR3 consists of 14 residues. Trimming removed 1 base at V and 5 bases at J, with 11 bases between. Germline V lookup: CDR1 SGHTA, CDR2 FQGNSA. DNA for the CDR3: TGTGCCAGCAGCTTAGGGCTCCCGGGGACTGAAGCTTTCTTT. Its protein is CASSLGLPGTEAFF.

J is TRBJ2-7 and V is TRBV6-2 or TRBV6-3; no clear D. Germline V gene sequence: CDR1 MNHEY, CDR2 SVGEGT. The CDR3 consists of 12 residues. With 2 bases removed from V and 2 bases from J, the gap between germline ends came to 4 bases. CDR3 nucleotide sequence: TGTGCCAGCAGTTACCGCACCTACGAGCAGTACTTC. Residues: CASSYRTYEQYF.

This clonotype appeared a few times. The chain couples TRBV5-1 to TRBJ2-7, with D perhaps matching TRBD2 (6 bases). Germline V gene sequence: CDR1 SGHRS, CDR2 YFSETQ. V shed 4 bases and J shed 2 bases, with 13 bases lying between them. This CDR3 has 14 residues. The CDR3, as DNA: TGCGCCAGCAGCCCCGGGAGATCAGCCTACGAGCAGTACTTC. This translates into CASSPGRSAYEQYF. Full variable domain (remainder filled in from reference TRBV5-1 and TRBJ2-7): KAGVTQTPRYLIKTRGQQVTLSCSPISGHRSVSWYQQTPGQGLQFLFEYFSETQRNKGNFPGRFSGRQFSNSRSEMNVSTLELGDSALYLCASSPGRSAYEQYFGPGTRLTVT.

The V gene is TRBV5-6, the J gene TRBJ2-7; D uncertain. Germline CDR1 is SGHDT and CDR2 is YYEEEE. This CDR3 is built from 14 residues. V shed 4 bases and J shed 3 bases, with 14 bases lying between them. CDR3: CASSRPNSDYEQYF. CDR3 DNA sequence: TGTGCCAGCAGCCGTCCCAACTCAGACTACGAGCAGTACTTC.

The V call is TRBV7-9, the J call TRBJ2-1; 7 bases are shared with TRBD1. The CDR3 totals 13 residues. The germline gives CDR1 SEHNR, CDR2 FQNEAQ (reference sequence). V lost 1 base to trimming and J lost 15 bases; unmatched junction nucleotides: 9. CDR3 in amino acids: CASSLGGTEARFF. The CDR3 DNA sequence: TGTGCCAGCAGCTTAGGGGGGACAGAGGCGAGGTTCTTC.

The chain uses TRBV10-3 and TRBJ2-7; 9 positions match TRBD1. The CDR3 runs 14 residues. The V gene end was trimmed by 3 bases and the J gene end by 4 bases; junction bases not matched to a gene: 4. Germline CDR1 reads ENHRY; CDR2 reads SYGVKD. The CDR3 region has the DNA TGTGCCATCAGTGACGAGGGACAGGGTTACGAGCAGTACTTC. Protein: CAISDEGQGYEQYF.

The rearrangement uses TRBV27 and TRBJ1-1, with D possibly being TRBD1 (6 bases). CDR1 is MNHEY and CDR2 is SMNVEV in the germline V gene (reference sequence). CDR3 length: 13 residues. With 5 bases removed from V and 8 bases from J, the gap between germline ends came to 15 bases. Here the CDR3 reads CASSPRRRGEAFF. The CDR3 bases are TGTGCCAGCAGTCCACGTCGCAGGGGAGAAGCTTTCTTT.

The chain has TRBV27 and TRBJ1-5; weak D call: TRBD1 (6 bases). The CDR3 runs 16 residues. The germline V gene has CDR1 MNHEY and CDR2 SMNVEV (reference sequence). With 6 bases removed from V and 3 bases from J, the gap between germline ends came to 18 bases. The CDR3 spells CASSPSVGQINQPQHF. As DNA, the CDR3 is TGTGCCAGCAGCCCAAGCGTTGGACAGATCAATCAGCCCCAGCATTTT.

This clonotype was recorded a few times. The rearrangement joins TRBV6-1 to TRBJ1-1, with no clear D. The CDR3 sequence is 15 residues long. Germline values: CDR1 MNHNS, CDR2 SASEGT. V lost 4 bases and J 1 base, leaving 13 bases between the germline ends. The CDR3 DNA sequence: TGTGCCAGCAGTGTAAACCGGGTTACGAACACTGAAGCTTTCTTT. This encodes CASSVNRVTNTEAFF.

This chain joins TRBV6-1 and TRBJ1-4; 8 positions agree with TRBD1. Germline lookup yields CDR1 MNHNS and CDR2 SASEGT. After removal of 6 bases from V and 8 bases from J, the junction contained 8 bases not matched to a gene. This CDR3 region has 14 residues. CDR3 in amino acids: CASRGQALGEKLFF. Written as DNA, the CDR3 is TGTGCCAGCAGGGGACAGGCCCTGGGCGAAAAACTGTTTTTT.

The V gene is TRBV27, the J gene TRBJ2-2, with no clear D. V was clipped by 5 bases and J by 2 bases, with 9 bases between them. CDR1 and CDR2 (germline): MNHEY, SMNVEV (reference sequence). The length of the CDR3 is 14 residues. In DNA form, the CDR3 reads TGTGCCAGCAGTGACCGGGTTAACACCGGGGAGCTGTTTTTT. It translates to CASSDRVNTGELFF.

The CDR3, as DNA: TGTGCCAGCAGTCCACACTCCGGGACAGATAACACTGAAGCTTTCTTT. Amino acids: CASSPHSGTDNTEAFF. The gene calls are TRBV2 and TRBJ1-1; 7 bases align to TRBD1. Per germline, CDR1 SNHLY and CDR2 FYNNEI. The V segment lost 5 bases and the J segment 2 bases; nucleotides outside the gene matches: 11. CDR3 length equals 16 residues.

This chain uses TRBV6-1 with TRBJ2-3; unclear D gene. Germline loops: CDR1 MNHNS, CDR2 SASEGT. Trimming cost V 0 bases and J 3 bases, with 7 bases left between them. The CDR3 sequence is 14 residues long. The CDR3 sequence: CASSEALFTDTQYF. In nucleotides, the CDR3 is TGTGCCAGCAGTGAAGCGCTCTTTACAGATACGCAGTATTTT.

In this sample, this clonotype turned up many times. Here the CDR3 reads CASSTGLGRYEQYF. The CDR3 nucleotides are TGTGCCAGCAGTACCGGACTAGGGCGGTACGAGCAGTACTTC. The chain couples TRBV7-8 to TRBJ2-7, with 7 bases lining up with TRBD2. V lost 6 bases, J lost 4 bases, and 9 bases stayed unmatched. Germline V lookup: CDR1 SGHVS, CDR2 FQNEAQ. The CDR3 totals 14 residues. Supplemented by reference TRBV7-8 and TRBJ2-7, the full variable domain reads GAGVSQSPRYKVAKRGQDVALRCDPISGHVSLFWYQQALGQGPEFLTYFQNEAQLDKSGLPSDRFFAERPEGSVSTLKIQRTQQEDSAVYLCASSTGLGRYEQYFGPGTRLTVT.

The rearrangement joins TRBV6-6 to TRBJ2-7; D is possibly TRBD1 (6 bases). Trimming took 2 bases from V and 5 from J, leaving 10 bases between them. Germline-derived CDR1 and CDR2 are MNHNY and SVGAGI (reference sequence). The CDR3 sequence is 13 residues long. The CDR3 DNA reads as TGTGCCAGCAGTTACACAACAGGGAACGAGCAGTACTTC. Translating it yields CASSYTTGNEQYF.

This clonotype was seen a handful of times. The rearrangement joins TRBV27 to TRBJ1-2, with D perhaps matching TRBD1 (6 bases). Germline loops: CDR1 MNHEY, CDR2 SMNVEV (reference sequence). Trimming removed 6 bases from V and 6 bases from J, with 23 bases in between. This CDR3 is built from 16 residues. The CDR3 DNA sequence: TGTGCCAGCAGCCATTACCCCACCGACAGGTTCGATGGCTACACCTTC. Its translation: CASSHYPTDRFDGYTF.